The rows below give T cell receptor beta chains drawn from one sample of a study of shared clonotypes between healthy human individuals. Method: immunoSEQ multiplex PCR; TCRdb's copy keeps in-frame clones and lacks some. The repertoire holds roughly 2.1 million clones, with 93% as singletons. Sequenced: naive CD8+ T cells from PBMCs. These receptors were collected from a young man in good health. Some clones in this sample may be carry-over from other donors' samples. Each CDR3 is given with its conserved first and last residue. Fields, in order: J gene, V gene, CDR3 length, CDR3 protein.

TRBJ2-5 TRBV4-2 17 CASSQVSSGRSGETQYF
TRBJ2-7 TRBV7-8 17 CASSLTAGGAPFYEQYF
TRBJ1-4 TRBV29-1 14 CSVSLRGEGEKLFF
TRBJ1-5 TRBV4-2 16 CASSQDGVRGNQPQHF
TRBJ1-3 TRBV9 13 CASSTRDRAGIYF
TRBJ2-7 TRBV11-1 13 CASSLMARYEQYF
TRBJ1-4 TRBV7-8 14 CASSRGRINEKLFF
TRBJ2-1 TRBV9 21 CASSAPTGLAGGQRSYNEQFF
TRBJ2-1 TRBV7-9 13 CASVESLRDEQFF
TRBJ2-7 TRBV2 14 CASNHRDGPYEQYF
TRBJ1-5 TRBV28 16 CASSNPLDIMTQPQHF
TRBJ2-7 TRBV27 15 CASSGRVGGPYEQYF
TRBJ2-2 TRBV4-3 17 CASSQDRTGYIGGELFF
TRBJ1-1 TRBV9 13 CASSVGGDAEAFF
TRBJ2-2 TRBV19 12 CASSYRGVELFF
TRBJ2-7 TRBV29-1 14 CSVEAGGSSYEQYF
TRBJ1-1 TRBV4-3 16 CASSPGGTGVIAEAFF
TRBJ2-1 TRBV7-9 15 CASSLWVGLYNEQFF
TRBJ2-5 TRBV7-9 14 CASSLDSRGETQYF
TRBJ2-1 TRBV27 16 CASSLLGGQGRNEQFF
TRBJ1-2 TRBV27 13 CASSPRQNYGYTF
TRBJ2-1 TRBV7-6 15 CASSARLAGGDEQFF
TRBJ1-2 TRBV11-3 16 CASSSRDRALCRGYTF
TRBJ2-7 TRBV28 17 CASGDRVTLRSSYEQYF
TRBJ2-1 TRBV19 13 CASSKGRYNEQFF
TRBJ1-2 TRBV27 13 CASSLTENYGYTF
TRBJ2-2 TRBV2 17 CASSARLAGPPAGELFF
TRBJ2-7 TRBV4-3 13 CASSQGAYYEQYF
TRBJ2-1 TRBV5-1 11 CASRWENEQFF
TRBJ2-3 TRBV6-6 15 CASSLVAGGGDTQYF
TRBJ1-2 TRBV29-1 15 CSVEGGTGANYGYTF
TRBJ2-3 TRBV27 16 CASSPKEGREGDTQYF
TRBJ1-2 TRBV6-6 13 CASSYSAAYGYTF
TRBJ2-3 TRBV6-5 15 CASSYRQFSTDTQYF
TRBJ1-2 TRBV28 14 CASSWDKWDYGYTF
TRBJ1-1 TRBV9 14 CASSPAQGYTEAFF
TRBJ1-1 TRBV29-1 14 CSARGGSGDTEAFF
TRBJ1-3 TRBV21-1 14 CASKVAASGNTIYF
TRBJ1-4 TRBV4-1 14 CASSQEGPAEKLFF
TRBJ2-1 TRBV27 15 CASSLLGTGAHEQFF
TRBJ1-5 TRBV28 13 CASRDRGNQPQHF
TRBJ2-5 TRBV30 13 CAWTGVGKETQYF
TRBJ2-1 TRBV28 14 CASSPPGMGHEQFF
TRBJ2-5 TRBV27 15 CASSSTGYRQETQYF
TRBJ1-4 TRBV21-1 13 CASSKTHNEKLFF
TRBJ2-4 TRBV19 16 CASSVGLAGSGGIQYF
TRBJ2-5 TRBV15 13 CATRTGHKETQYF
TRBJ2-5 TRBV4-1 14 CASSPDYPKETQYF
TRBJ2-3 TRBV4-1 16 CASSHGLAGYTDTQYF
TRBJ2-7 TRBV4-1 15 CASSQVAGLGYEQYF
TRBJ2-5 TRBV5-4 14 CASSHQREWETQYF
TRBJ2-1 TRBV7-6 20 CASSLEGGTSGMVPGDEQFF
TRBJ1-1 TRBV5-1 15 CASSLGVGMNTEAFF
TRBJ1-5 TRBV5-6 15 CASSFQTGSNQPQHF
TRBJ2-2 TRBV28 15 CASSLYRGDTGELFF
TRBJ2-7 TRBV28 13 CASSTRSRGEQYF
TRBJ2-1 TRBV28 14 CASSTLAGPNEQFF
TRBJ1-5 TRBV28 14 CASSGRGRLQPQHF
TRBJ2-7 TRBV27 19 CASSPASDVRHFSNYEQYF
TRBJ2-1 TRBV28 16 CASSFGAGRHYNEQFF